The present T cell receptor (beta chain) was sequenced within a study of blood T cells in healthy people across ages. Study-wide points: Donors of long life had a larger count of naive CD4+ cells and greater diversity than aged donors.

In its sample, this clonotype was seen a few times. Its antigen is currently unknown. CDR1 SQVTM and CDR2 ANQGSEA come from the germline V gene. CDR3 size: 15 residues. Trimming took off 2 bases at V and 2 bases at J, with 15 bases between the two ends. Combining a sample-barcoded 5' primer with a J-beta primer mix, a second PCR ran for 7 to 11 cycles. A minimum of 2.5 million CDR3-containing paired-end reads was obtained for each sample. TCRdb recomputed calls from the 5' RACE reads with MiXCR, one row per CDR3 protein. This sample has approximately 900,000 distinct CDR3 sequences; roughly 43% occur once, and the top ten carry 10% to 15%.

The chain links TRBV29-1 to TRBJ1-2; possible D gene TRBD1, 5 bases. The sequenced sample consisted of blood. This sequence originates from a man aged 25 to 45 in good health. The DNA of the CDR3 is TGCAGCGTTGAAAAACTTGTTGGGGGGAACTATGGCTACACCTTC. Translation: CSVEKLVGGNYGYTF.